This T cell receptor (beta chain) was sequenced for a study of identifying expanded T cells in peripheral blood. In the case of this clone: Its specificity is not known.

Using immunoSEQ multiplex PCR, the repertoire was profiled, and TCRdb retains in-frame clones only, with some absent. The sample has some 95,000 clones, 88% seen once. V lost 4 bases to trimming and J lost 0 bases, with 14 bases between them. Germline assignment: CDR1 SGDLS and CDR2 YYNGEE. CDR3 length: 15 residues. Study-wide results and caveats: Technical replicates showed around 1.2 changed clones; about 2 weeks 15 to 20; four weeks 19.

Healthy donors had no documented immune events, such as infections, while sampled. The chain carries TRBV9 and TRBJ2-7; D may be TRBD1 or TRBD2 (5 bases each). The sequencing input was blood. This TCR was recovered from a person between 18 and 75 years old in good health. In DNA, the CDR3 is TGTGCCAGCAGCCCCAACCCCGGGGCCTCCTACGAGCAGTACTTC. Translating gives CASSPNPGASYEQYF.